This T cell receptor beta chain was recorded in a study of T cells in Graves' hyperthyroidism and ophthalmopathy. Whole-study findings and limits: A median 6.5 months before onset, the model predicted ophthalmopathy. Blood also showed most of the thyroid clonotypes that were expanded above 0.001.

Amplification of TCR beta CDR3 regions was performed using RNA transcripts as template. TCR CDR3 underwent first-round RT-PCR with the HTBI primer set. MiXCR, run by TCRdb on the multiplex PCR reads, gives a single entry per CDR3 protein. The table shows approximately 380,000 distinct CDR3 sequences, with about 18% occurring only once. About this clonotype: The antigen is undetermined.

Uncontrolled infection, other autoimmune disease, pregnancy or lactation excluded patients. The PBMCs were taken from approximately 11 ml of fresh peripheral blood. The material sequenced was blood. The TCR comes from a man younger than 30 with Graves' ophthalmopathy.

CDR3 sequence reads: CSARDSQGNYEQYF. CDR3 coding DNA: TGCAGTGCTAGAGATAGTCAGGGGAACTACGAGCAGTACTTC. The chain couples TRBV20-1 to TRBJ2-7, with a tentative D call TRBD1 (6 bases). V shed 0 bases and J shed 3 bases, with 12 bases lying between them. Germline CDR1 reads DFQATT; CDR2 reads SNEGSKA (reference sequence). CDR3 length equals 14 residues.